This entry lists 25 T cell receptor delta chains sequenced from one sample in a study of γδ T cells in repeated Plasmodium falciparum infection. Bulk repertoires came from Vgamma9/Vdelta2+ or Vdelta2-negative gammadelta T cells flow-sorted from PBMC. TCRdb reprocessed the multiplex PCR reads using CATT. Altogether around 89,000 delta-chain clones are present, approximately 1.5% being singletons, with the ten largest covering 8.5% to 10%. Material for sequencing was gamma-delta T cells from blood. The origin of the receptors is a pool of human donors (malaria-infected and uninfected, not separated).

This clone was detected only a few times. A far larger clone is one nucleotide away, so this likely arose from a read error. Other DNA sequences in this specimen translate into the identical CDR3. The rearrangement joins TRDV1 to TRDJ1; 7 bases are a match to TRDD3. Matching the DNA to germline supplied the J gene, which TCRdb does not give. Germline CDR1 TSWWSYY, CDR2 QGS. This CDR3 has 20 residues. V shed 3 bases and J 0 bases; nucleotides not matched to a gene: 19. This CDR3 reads CALGELLYWGQRANTDKLIF. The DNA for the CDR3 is TGTGCTCTTGGGGAGCTACTGTACTGGGGCCAACGCGCGAACACCGATAAACTCATCTTT.

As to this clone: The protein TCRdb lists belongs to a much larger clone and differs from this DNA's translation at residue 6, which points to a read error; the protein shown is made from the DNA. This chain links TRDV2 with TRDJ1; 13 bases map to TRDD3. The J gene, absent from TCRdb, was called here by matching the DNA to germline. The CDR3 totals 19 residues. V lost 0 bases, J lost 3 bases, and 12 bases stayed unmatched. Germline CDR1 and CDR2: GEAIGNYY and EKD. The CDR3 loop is CACDTRGTGGYALPDKLIF. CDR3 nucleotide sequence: TGTGCCTGTGACACCAGGGGTACTGGGGGATACGCGTTACCCGATAAACTCATCTTT.

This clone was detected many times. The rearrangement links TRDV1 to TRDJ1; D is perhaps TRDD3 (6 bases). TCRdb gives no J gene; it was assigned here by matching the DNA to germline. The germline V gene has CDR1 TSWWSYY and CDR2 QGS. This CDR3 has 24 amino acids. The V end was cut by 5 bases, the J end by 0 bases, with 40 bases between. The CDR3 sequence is CALGKGESHPIHRRVVKYTDKLIF. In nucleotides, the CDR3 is TGTGCTCTTGGGAAGGGGGAGTCCCACCCTATTCACCGACGAGTTGTAAAGTACACCGATAAACTCATCTTT.

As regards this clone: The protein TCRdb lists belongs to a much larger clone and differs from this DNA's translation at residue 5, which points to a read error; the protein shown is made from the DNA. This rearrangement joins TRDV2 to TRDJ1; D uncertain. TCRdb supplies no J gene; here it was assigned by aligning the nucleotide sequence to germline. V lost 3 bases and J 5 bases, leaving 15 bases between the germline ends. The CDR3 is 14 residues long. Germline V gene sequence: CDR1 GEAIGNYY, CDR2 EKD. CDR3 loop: CACDAAGRRDKLIF. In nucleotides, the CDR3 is TGTGCCTGTGACGCCGCAGGGCGGAGGGATAAACTCATCTTT.

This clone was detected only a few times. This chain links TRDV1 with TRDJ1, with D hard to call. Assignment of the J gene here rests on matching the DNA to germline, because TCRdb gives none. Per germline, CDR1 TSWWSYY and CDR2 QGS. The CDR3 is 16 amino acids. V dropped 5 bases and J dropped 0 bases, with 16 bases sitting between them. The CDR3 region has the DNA TGTGCTCTTGGGCCCTCTCGATCTCGGTACACCGATAAACTCATCTTT. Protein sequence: CALGPSRSRYTDKLIF.

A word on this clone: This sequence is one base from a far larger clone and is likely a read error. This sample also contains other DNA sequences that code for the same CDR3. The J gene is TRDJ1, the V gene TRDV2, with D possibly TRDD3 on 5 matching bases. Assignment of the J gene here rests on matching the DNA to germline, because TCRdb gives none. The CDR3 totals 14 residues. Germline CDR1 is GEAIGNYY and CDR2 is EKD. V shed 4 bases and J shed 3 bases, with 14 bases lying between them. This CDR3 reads CACERIREADKLIF. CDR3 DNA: TGTGCCTGTGAGCGAATACGCGAGGCCGATAAACTCATCTTT.

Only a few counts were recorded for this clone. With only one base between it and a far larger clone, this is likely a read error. The CDR3 loop is CACDGVVLGDTTTQKLIF. The CDR3 DNA sequence: TGTGCCTGCGACGGCGTGGTACTGGGGGATACGACCACCCAAAAACTCATCTTT. V gene TRDV2 combines with J gene TRDJ1; TRDD3 agrees at 13 bases. TCRdb leaves out the J gene; it was filled in here by matching the DNA to germline. The V gene end was trimmed by 7 bases and the J gene end by 8 bases; junction bases not matched to a gene: 21. The CDR3 spans 18 residues. The germline V gene encodes CDR1 GEAIGNYY and CDR2 EKD.

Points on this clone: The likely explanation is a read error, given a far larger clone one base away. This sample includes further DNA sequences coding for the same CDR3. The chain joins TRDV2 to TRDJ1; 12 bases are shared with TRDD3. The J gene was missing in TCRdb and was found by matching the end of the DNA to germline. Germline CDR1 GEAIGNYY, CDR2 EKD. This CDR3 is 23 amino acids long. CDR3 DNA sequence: TGCGCCTGTGACACCGTACCTACGGGAGGTAATCTGGGGGATACGAGGGGTACCGATAAACTCATCTTT. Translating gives CACDTVPTGGNLGDTRGTDKLIF.

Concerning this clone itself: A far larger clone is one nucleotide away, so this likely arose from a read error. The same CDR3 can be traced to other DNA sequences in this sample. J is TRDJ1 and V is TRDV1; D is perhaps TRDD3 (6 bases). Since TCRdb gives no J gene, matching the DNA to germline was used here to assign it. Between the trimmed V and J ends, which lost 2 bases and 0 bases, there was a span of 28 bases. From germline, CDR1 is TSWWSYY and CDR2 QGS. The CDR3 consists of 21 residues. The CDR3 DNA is TGTGCTCTTGGGGAAGTTAGCGTCGTACCGTACTGGGTCCTCAACACCGATAAACTCATCTTT. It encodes CALGEVSVVPYWVLNTDKLIF.

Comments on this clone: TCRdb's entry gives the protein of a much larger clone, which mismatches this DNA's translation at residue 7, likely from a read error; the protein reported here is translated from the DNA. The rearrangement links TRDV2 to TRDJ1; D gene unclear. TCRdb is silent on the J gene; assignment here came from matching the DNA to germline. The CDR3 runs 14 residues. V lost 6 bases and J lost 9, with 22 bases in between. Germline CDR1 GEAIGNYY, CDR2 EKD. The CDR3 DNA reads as TGTGCCTGTAGCTCAGATTCCCGGCTTTCAGAACTCATCTTT. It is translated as CACSSDSRLSELIF.

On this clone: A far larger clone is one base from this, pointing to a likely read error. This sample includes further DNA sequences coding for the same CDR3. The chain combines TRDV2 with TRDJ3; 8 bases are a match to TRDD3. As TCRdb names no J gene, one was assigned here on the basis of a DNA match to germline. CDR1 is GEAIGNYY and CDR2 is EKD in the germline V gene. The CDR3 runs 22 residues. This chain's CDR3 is CACDTGFGTGGKSSWDTRQMFF. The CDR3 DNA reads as TGCGCCTGTGACACCGGATTTGGTACTGGGGGGAAAAGCTCCTGGGACACCCGACAGATGTTTTTC.

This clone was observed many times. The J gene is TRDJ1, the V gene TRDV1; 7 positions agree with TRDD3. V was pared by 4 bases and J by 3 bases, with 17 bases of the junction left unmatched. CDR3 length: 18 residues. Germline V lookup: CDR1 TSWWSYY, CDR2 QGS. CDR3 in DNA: TGTGCTCTTGGGGGAGACGGGGGTGGGGGACCCGGCGCCGATAAACTCATCTTT. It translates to CALGGDGGGGPGADKLIF.

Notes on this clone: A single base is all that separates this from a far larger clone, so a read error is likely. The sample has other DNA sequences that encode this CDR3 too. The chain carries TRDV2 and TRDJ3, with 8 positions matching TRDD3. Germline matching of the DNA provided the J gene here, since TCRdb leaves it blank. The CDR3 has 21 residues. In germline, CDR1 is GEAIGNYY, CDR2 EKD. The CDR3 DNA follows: TGTGCCTGTGACGTCCCGGACTGGGGGTTCGGAAGCTCCTGGGACACCCGGCAGATGTTTTTC. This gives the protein CACDVPDWGFGSSWDTRQMFF.

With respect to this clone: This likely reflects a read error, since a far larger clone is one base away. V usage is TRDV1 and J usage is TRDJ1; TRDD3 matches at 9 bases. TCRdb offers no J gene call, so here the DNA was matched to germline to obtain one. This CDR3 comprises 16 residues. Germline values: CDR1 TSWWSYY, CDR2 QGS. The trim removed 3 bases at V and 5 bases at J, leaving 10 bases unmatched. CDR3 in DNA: TGTGCTCTTGGGGAGCGGCTAGGGGATACGGGTGATAAACTCATCTTT. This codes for CALGERLGDTGDKLIF.

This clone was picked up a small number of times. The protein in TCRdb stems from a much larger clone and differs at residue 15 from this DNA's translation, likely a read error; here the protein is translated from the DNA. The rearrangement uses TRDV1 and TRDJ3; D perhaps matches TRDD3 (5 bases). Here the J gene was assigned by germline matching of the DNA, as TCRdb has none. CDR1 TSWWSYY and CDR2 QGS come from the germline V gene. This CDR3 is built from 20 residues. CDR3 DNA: TGTGCTCTTGGGGGCCGACCAAGACCTGAGCGGTCCTGGGACGCCCGACAGATGTTTTTC. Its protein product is CALGGRPRPERSWDARQMFF.

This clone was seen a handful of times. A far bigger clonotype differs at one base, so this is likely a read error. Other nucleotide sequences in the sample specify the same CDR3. The CDR3 DNA sequence: TGTGCCTGTGACGGACTGGGGGAGCTGTATACCGATAAACTCATCTTT. This sequence encodes CACDGLGELYTDKLIF. This chain joins TRDV2 and TRDJ1; TRDD3 matches at 9 bases. No J gene was available from TCRdb, and it was assigned here by a germline match of the DNA. The CDR3 contains 16 residues. Germline assignment: CDR1 GEAIGNYY and CDR2 EKD. V was clipped by 3 bases and J by 2 bases; unmatched bases: 9.

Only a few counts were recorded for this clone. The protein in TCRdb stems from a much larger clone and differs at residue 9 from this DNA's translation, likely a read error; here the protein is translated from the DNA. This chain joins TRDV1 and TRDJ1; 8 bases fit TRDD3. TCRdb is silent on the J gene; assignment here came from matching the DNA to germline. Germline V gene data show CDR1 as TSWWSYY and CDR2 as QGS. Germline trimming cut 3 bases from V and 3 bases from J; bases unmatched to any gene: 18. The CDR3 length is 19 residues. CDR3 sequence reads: CALGELTSLRGIYADKLIF. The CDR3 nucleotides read TGTGCTCTTGGGGAGCTGACTTCCCTCAGGGGGATATACGCCGATAAACTCATCTTT.

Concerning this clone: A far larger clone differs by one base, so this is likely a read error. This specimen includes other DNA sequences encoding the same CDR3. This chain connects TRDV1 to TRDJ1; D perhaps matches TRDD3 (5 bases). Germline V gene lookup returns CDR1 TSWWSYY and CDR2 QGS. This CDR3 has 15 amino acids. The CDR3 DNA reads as TGTGCTTTCGGGGTCTTGGGGTACCTGTGGGGACAACTCATCTTC. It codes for CAFGVLGYLWGQLIF.

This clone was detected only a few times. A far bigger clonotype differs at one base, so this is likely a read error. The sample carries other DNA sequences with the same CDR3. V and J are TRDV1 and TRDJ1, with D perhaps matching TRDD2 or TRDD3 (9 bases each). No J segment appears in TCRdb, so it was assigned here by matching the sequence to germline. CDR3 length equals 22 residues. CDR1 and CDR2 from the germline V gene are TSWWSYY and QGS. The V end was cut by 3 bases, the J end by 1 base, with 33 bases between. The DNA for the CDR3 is TGTGCTCTTGGGGAGCCTGGCCTTCCTACGTTCTTGGGGGATAGGGGCACCGATAAACTCATCTTT. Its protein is CALGEPGLPTFLGDRGTDKLIF.

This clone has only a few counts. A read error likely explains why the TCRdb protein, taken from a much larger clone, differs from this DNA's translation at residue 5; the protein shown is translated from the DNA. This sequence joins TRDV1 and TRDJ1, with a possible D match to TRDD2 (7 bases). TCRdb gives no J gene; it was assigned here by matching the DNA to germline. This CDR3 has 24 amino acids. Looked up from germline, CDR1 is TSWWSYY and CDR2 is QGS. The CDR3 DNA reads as TGTGCTCTTGGGAAACTCGGTTTCTTACTTCCTAGACGATTCCTGGGGCGAAACACCGATAAACTCATCTTT. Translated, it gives CALGKLGFLLPRRFLGRNTDKLIF.

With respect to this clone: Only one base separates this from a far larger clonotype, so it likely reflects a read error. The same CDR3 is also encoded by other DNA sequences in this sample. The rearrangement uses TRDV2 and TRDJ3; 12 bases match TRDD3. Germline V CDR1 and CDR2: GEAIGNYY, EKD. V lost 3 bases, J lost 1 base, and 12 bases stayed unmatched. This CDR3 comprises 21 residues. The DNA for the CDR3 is TGTGCCTGTGACGAGGTGCTGGGGGATACGCCCCGTTCCTGGGACACCCGACAGATGTTTTTC. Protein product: CACDEVLGDTPRSWDTRQMFF.

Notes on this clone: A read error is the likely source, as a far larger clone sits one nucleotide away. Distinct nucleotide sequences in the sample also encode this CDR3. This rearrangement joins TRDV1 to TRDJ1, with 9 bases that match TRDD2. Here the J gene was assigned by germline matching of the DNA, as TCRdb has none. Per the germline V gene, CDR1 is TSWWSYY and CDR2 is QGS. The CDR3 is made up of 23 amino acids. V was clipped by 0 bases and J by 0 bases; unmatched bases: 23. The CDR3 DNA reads TGTGCTCTTGGGGAACTAGCGGCCCCCTTCCTACAAAATCCTGGGGGGTACACCGATAAACTCATCTTT. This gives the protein CALGELAAPFLQNPGGYTDKLIF.

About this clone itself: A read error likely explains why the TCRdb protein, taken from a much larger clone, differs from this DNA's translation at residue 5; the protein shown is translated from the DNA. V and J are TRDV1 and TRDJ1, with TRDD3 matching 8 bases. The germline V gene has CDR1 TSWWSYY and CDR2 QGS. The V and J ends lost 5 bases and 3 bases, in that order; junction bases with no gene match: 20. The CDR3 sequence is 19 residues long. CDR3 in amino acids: CALGKLTSFRGIYADKLIF. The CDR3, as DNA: TGTGCTCTTGGGAAGCTGACTTCCTTCAGGGGGATATACGCCGATAAACTCATCTTT.

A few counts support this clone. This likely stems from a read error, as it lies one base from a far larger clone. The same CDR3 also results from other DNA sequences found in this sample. The CDR3, as DNA: TGTGCCCTTGGGGAAGATAGACCCACCACTGGGGGATACGCTTTGACAGCACAACTCTTCTTT. Its protein is CALGEDRPTTGGYALTAQLFF. J is TRDJ2 and V is TRDV1; 13 bases align to TRDD3. TCRdb is silent on the J gene; assignment here came from matching the DNA to germline. The CDR3 extends over 21 amino acids. Germline V gives CDR1 TSWWSYY, CDR2 QGS.

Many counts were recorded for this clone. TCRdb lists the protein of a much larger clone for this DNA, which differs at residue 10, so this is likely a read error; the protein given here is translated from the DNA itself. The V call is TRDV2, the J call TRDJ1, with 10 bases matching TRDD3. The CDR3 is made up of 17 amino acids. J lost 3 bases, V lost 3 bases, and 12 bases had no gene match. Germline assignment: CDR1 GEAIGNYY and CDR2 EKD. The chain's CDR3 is CACDPLGDRALADKLIF. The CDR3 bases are TGTGCCTGTGACCCTCTGGGGGATAGGGCGTTAGCCGATAAACTCATCTTT.